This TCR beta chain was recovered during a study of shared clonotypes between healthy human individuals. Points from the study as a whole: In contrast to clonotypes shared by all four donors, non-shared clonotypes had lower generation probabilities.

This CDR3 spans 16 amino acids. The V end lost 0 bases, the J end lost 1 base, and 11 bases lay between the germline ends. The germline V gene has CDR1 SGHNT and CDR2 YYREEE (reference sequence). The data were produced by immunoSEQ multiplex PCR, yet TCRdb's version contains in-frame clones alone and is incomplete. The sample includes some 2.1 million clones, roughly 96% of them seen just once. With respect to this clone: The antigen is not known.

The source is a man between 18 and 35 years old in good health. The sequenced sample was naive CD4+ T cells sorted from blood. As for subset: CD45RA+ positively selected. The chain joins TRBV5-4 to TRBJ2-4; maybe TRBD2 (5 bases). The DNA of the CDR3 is TGTGCCAGCAGCTTGGACGGGGTCCGGGCCAAAAACATTCAGTACTTC. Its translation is CASSLDGVRAKNIQYF.